The 24 T cell receptor beta chains below were found in one sample sequenced in a study of shared clonotypes between healthy human individuals. TCRdb keeps only in-frame clones here, not all; method: immunoSEQ multiplex PCR. The sample consists of about 1 million clones, approximately 76% of them appearing once. The sequencing sample was made of memory CD4+ T cells sorted from blood. Subset defined: CD45RA-negative fraction. These receptors were collected from a young man in good health.

The chain combines TRBV5-1 with TRBJ2-2; D gene unclear. The V end was cut by 3 bases, the J end by 1 base, with 16 bases between. The CDR3 consists of 17 residues. Germline CDR1 and CDR2: SGHRS and YFSETQ. Here the CDR3 DNA reads TGCGCCAGCAGCTCTCCCATGGGTGTTAGGAACACCGGGGAGCTGTTTTTT. Protein: CASSSPMGVRNTGELFF.

The chain joins TRBV15 to TRBJ2-3, with TRBD1 matching 9 bases. V shed 9 bases and J 4 bases; nucleotides not matched to a gene: 8. Germline V CDR1 and CDR2: LNHNV, YYDKDF (reference sequence). The CDR3 length is 14 residues. The CDR3 nucleotides are TGTGCCACTATTCGGACAGGGGAGGCAGATACGCAGTATTTT. Its protein is CATIRTGEADTQYF. Full variable domain (rest looked up from reference TRBV15 and TRBJ2-3): DAMVIQNPRYQVTQFGKPVTLSCSQTLNHNVMYWYQQKSSQAPKLLFHYYDKDFNNEADTPDNFQSRRPNTSFCFLDIRSPGLGDTAMYLCATIRTGEADTQYFGPGTRLTVL.

The chain links TRBV10-3 to TRBJ2-1, with a possible D match to TRBD1 (7 bases). CDR1 ENHRY and CDR2 SYGVKD come from the germline V gene. Deletions cut 7 bases from V and 7 bases from J, with 17 bases between. The CDR3 runs to 14 residues. CDR3 coding DNA: TGTGCCATCAACGCGGGACAGACCAATAATGAGCAGTTCTTC. Translation: CAINAGQTNNEQFF.

The genes are TRBV4-2 and TRBJ2-7; 7 nucleotides match TRBD2. This CDR3 has 15 amino acids. Per the germline V gene, CDR1 is LGHNA and CDR2 is YNFKEQ. Trimming removed 2 bases from V and 2 bases from J; junction bases left unmatched: 6. CDR3 in amino acids: CASSQLASGAYEQYF. The CDR3 DNA is TGTGCCAGCAGCCAATTGGCTAGCGGTGCCTACGAGCAGTACTTC.

V is TRBV30 and J is TRBJ2-4; either TRBD1 or TRBD2 may supply D (6 bases each). V lost 0 bases, J lost 1 base, and 10 bases lay in between. This CDR3 region has 15 residues. The germline V gene encodes CDR1 GTSNPN and CDR2 SVGIG (reference sequence). DNA for the CDR3: TGTGCCTGGAGTGTAGGGGGGTTTGCCAAAAACATTCAGTACTTC. It translates to CAWSVGGFAKNIQYF.

The chain recombines TRBV5-1 with TRBJ1-3; 7 bases map to TRBD1. The germline CDR1 and CDR2 sequences are SGHRS and YFSETQ. J was trimmed by 6 bases and V by 0 bases; bases with no gene match: 6. The CDR3 loop spans 15 amino acids. The CDR3 sequence is CASSLGGTAENTIYF. The CDR3 DNA is TGCGCCAGCAGCTTGGGGGGGACAGCTGAAAACACCATATATTTT.

Here the CDR3 reads CASSGQGAYGVTF. CDR3 nucleotides: TGTGCCAGCAGTGGACAGGGGGCCTACGGAGTTACCTTC. J is TRBJ1-2 and V is TRBV6-1; TRBD1 agrees at 10 bases. The V gene's germline CDR1 is MNHNS and CDR2 SASEGT. This CDR3 is built from 13 residues. J was trimmed by 14 bases and V by 4 bases; bases with no gene match: 10.

The chain recombines TRBV11-2 with TRBJ2-7; 13 bases align to TRBD2. The V gene's germline CDR1 is SGHAT and CDR2 FQNNGV. This CDR3 has 14 amino acids. After removal of 5 bases from V and 5 bases from J, the junction contained 3 bases not matched to a gene. CDR3 nucleotide sequence: TGTGCCAGCAGCCGGGGGACTAGCGGGAACGAGCAGTACTTC. Amino acids: CASSRGTSGNEQYF.

J is TRBJ2-7 and V is TRBV4-1, with 7 bases matching TRBD1. Germline V lookup: CDR1 MGHRA, CDR2 YSYEKL. Trimming took 5 bases from V and 3 from J; bases not matched to a gene: 10. This CDR3 has 15 residues. The CDR3 sequence is CASSFAPGQFYEQYF. In DNA form, the CDR3 reads TGCGCCAGCAGCTTCGCCCCGGGACAGTTCTACGAGCAGTACTTC.

V usage is TRBV7-2 and J usage is TRBJ1-6, with D perhaps matching TRBD1 (6 bases). The germline CDR1 and CDR2 sequences are SGHTA and FQGNSA. Trimming stripped 1 base from V and 11 bases from J, with 6 bases between. The CDR3 consists of 12 residues. The CDR3 coding sequence is TGTGCCAGCAGCTTAGACAGGGCACCCCTCCACTTT. Its translation: CASSLDRAPLHF.

The V and J genes are TRBV2 and TRBJ2-5; D not certain. Judging by the DNA end, TRBJ2-7 fits better; the J call may be wrong. The CDR3 length is 12 residues. Germline V lookup: CDR1 SNHLY, CDR2 FYNNEI. Written as DNA, the CDR3 is TGTGCCAGCTGGGCCCAAATGTACGAGCAGTACTTC. Translation: CASWAQMYEQYF.

The chain carries TRBV7-2 and TRBJ1-2; D is ambiguous. The CDR3 sequence is 12 residues long. V lost 1 base to trimming and J lost 4 bases, with 4 bases between them. Germline CDR1 reads SGHTA; CDR2 reads FQGNSA. In nucleotides, the CDR3 is TGTGCCAGCAGCTTAGAGAGCTATGGCTACACCTTC. The encoded protein is CASSLESYGYTF.

V and J are TRBV6-6 and TRBJ2-6; perhaps TRBD2 as D (6 bases). Looked up from germline, CDR1 is MNHNY and CDR2 is SVGAGI (reference sequence). The CDR3 sequence is 13 residues long. V lost 8 bases to trimming and J lost 4 bases, with 9 bases between them. CDR3 in DNA: TGTGCCAGCGGGGGGTCCGGGGCCAACGTCCTGACTTTC. Protein sequence: CASGGSGANVLTF.

DNA of the CDR3: TGTGCCAGCAGTTTATGGCAGGGGGCAGGGCAGCCCCAGCATTTT. Its protein product is CASSLWQGAGQPQHF. The V call is TRBV28, the J call TRBJ1-5, with 8 nucleotides matching TRBD1. Germline CDR1 is MDHEN and CDR2 is SYDVKM. The J segment lost 7 bases and the V segment lost 0 bases, leaving 5 bases of the junction unmatched. This CDR3 comprises 15 residues.

This chain links TRBV27 with TRBJ2-5; 7 bases line up with TRBD2. Looked up from germline, CDR1 is MNHEY and CDR2 is SMNVEV (reference sequence). V lost 2 bases, J lost 7 bases, and 7 bases stayed unmatched. The CDR3 loop spans 14 amino acids. The CDR3 spells CASSLGTPGGTQYF. The CDR3 DNA is TGTGCCAGCAGTTTAGGGACCCCGGGGGGGACCCAGTACTTC.

V is TRBV6-6 and J is TRBJ1-4; unclear D gene. The CDR3 is 15 residues long. V lost 7 bases and J lost 7, with 19 bases in between. Germline CDR1 MNHNY, CDR2 SVGAGI (reference sequence). In DNA, the CDR3 is TGTGCCAGCACCATCCGAGGTAGTGGGTCTGAAAAACTGTTTTTT. Its translation: CASTIRGSGSEKLFF.

A remark on this clone: This same CDR3 is encoded by further DNA sequences in the sample. This sequence joins TRBV7-2 and TRBJ2-3; D gene uncertain. This CDR3 has 13 residues. V was cut by 5 bases and J by 3 bases, with 9 bases left in between. CDR1 is SGHTA, CDR2 FQGNSA, per germline. For the CDR3, the DNA is TGTGCCAGCAGCCTCTCGAGAACAGATACGCAGTATTTT. This encodes CASSLSRTDTQYF.

This sequence joins TRBV4-1 and TRBJ1-1; D remains unclear. With 1 base removed from V and 7 bases from J, the gap between germline ends came to 13 bases. This CDR3 region has 14 residues. Germline lookup yields CDR1 MGHRA and CDR2 YSYEKL. CDR3 in DNA: TGCGCCAGCAGCCAAGGGTCCGGAAGATTTGAAGCTTTCTTT. Its protein is CASSQGSGRFEAFF.

The chain links TRBV18 to TRBJ1-5; no firm D call. Germline V gives CDR1 KGHSH, CDR2 LQKENI. V was clipped by 4 bases and J by 4 bases, with 11 bases between them. The CDR3 contains 14 residues. The CDR3 is CASSLSSENQPQHF. The CDR3 region has the DNA TGTGCCAGCTCACTATCTAGTGAGAATCAGCCCCAGCATTTT.

V usage is TRBV6-5 and J usage is TRBJ2-1; 9 nucleotides agree with TRBD2. Unmatched junction bases numbered 6, after V lost 2 bases and J lost 4 bases. The CDR3 runs 16 residues. Germline V gives CDR1 MNHEY, CDR2 SVGAGI. CDR3 amino acids: CASSYPGLAGYNEQFF. CDR3 nucleotide sequence: TGTGCCAGCAGTTACCCGGGGCTAGCGGGGTACAATGAGCAGTTCTTC.

The rearrangement joins TRBV25-1 to TRBJ1-1; TRBD1 might be the D (5 bases). The V gene lost 2 bases and the J gene lost 6 bases, with 13 bases spanning the gap. Germline V gene data show CDR1 as MGHDK and CDR2 as SYGVNS. The CDR3 runs to 14 residues. The CDR3 spells CASSEREGTAEAFF. DNA of the CDR3: TGTGCCAGCAGTGAACGGGAAGGGACCGCTGAAGCTTTCTTT. The full variable domain, its missing parts supplied by reference TRBV25-1 and TRBJ1-1, is EADIYQTPRYLVIGTGKKITLECSQTMGHDKMYWYQQDPGMELHLIHYSYGVNSTEKGDLSSESTVSRIRTEHFPLTLESARPSHTSQYLCASSEREGTAEAFFGQGTRLTVV.

This chain uses TRBV9 with TRBJ2-5; D ambiguous. CDR3 length: 14 amino acids. Deletions cut 3 bases from V and 3 bases from J, with 12 bases between. Per germline, CDR1 SGDLS and CDR2 YYNGEE. CDR3 DNA: TGTGCCAGCAGCGCCGGCCACGTCGAAGAGACCCAGTACTTC. It codes for CASSAGHVEETQYF.

This clone was picked up many times. V gene TRBV7-6 combines with J gene TRBJ1-1; D gene ambiguous. The CDR3 loop spans 16 amino acids. V lost 1 base to trimming and J lost 0 bases, with 12 bases between them. Germline-derived CDR1 and CDR2 are SGHVS and FNYEAQ. CDR3 protein: CASSLESAKLNTEAFF. CDR3 bases: TGTGCCAGCAGCTTAGAGTCGGCGAAGTTGAACACTGAAGCTTTCTTT.

The J gene is TRBJ2-7, the V gene TRBV5-6; perhaps TRBD2 as D (6 bases). The germline gives CDR1 SGHDT, CDR2 YYEEEE. V gave up 3 bases and J gave up 0 bases, with 13 bases separating them. This CDR3 comprises 15 residues. CDR3 in DNA: TGTGCCAGCAGCTCAGATGGCGGGATCTCCTACGAGCAGTACTTC. Its translation is CASSSDGGISYEQYF.